Sequencing of this T cell receptor beta chain was carried out in a study of spatial heterogeneity in lung cancer (dated by TCRdb to between 2018 and 2020). Regarding the study in general: Donors were over 60 patients with early-stage, untreated non-small cell lung cancer from the lung TRACERx cohort. In the raw uncorrected reads, each unique combination of TCR and UMI appeared on average more than ten times. Beta-chain transcripts were consistently detected in greater numbers than alpha-chain transcripts, which likely reflected higher beta-chain transcript abundance. Nonsynonymous mutation counts, determined by whole-exome sequencing of tumor tissue, were related to TCR repertoire features. The study quantitatively compared TCR alpha and beta repertoires across multiple tumor regions, matched nontumor lung and blood in non-small cell lung cancer. Follow-up PBMC samples were sequenced whenever available, with the median time to follow-up being 2 to 3 years after resection. Both alpha and beta chains were TCR-sequenced in about 240 tumor regions, around 64 matched nontumor lung samples and some 56 PBMC samples obtained at surgery. What the authors observed across the whole study: Ubiquitous expanded tumor TCRs were found in blood more often at tumor resection than at routine follow-up. Additional single-cell paired TCR alpha and beta sequencing was considered necessary to confirm, at a functional level, the hypothesis that regional TCRs recognize regional mutations. Only 14 patients were included in the comparisons of baseline and follow-up blood repertoires.

The library relied on 5' RACE. Sequencing instrument: NextSeq 500. The TCR library protocol attached a unique molecular identifier to each TCR cDNA molecule to allow correction of PCR and sequencing errors. On the authors' methods: Decombinator tools were used for TCR identification, UMI-based error correction and CDR3 extraction. Expanded TCRs were defined as those above a frequency of 2 per 1,000, corresponding to the top 1% of the tumor frequency distribution. Renyi diversity was calculated using the R vegan package after each repertoire was subsampled 100 times to 5,000 TCRs. CDR3 similarity networks were built from amino acid triplet string-kernel similarity, with CDR3s being connected when pairwise similarity was above 0.82. In TCRdb, the public reads were trimmed at Q25 with fastp and aligned with MiXCR, with productive beta chains retained. Every CDR3 protein is listed once, alongside the most common genes and DNA of its rows. The V and J calls were determined by TCRdb, not by the authors. The sample table shows 20,000 to 25,000 distinct CDR3 sequences, and 9% to 10% are seen once. The ten largest clones capture less than 25% of the sample.

Germline trimming amounts to 5 bases on V and 8 bases on J, with 9 as the count of junction bases outside the gene matches. The CDR3 spans 13 residues, from the cysteine through the phenylalanine. Only CDR3 DNA remains: 39 bases, in frame from the first base. Reading the germline V gene (reference sequence) gives CDR1 DFQATT and CDR2 SNEGSKA. As to this clonotype: This receptor's antigen is unknown. It has no much larger one-base neighbor in the sample; base qualities were not kept.

The time point label for this specimen denotes: blood at routine non-recurrence follow-up after resection. For TCR sequencing, whole RNA was extracted from tumor and nontumor lung tissue, or from cryopreserved PBMC samples, and no cell sorting was done. Only patients for whom sufficient RNA was available from at least two tumor regions were selected for TCR sequencing. The V gene is TRBV20-1 and the J gene is TRBJ2-7; 10 central nucleotides agree with TRBD1. This receptor was obtained from a male donor with early-stage non-small cell lung cancer. The sequences come from PBMCs, collected at follow-up. The DNA sequence is as follows: TGCAGTGCTTCCGGGACAGGGGTTTTCCAGCAGTACTTC. Translated, this gives CSASGTGVFQQYF.